There are many counts of the clone carrying this T cell receptor (beta chain). Building of the TCR beta libraries involved iRepertoire HTBI primers and Arm-PCR of CDR3 regions. Using its own MiXCR run on the multiplex PCR reads, TCRdb lists one record per CDR3 protein. The profile shows about 360,000 distinct CDR3 sequences, around 15% of them singletons. The CDR3 length is 12 residues. V lost 5 bases to trimming and J lost 6 bases, with 5 bases between them. Germline assignment: CDR1 SGHVS and CDR2 FQNEAQ. The data were taken from a study of regulatory T cells in long-lasting Graves disease. This sample's time point: newly diagnosed GD, antithyroid drugs for less than 3 months. Isolated PBMC RNA provided the starting material for the TCR library. The sample also formed part of further work on T cells in Graves' hyperthyroidism and ophthalmopathy. That investigation notes: A first-round RT-PCR of the TCR CDR3 used the HTBI primer set.

The sequence was collected from a woman under 30 with Graves disease. The V gene is TRBV7-8, the J gene TRBJ1-6; D is unclear. Sequencing was performed on peripheral blood mononuclear cells (PBMCs), taken at new diagnosis, from a patient treated with antithyroid drugs. CDR3 residues: CASSRTNSPLHF. CDR3 nucleotides: TGTGCCAGCAGCCGGACTAATTCACCCCTCCACTTT.